This passage covers 20 T cell receptor beta chains from one sample sequenced in a study of Ad26.COV2.S vaccination and SARS-CoV-2 variants. Treatment of the sample: some 20 received Ad26.COV2.S at low or high dose, single or two shots; about five received placebo; per-sample allocation not given. On day 63 after the first injection, vaccine and placebo recipients gave samples. The protocol was immunoSEQ multiplex PCR, while the TCRdb copy is restricted to in-frame clones and leaves out a portion. Among a few hundred thousand clones listed, roughly 84% were seen once. The specimen was peripheral blood, collected in a trial of Ad26.COV2.S vaccine versus placebo. The receptor source for this set is a person between 18 and 60 years old who received the Ad26.COV2.S COVID-19 vaccine or a placebo.

The DNA of the CDR3 is TGTGCCAGCAGCGTAGAGGTCGGGGGGGCCGCAGATACGCAGTATTTT. This gives the protein CASSVEVGGAADTQYF. The rearrangement uses TRBV9 and TRBJ2-3, with 8 bases fitting TRBD2. The CDR3 covers 16 residues. Germline lookup yields CDR1 SGDLS and CDR2 YYNGEE. Losses at the gene ends were 0 bases for V and 4 bases for J; bases not matched to a gene: 7.

V and J are TRBV5-4 and TRBJ2-5; TRBD2 agrees at 7 bases. The CDR3 spans 15 residues. Per the germline V gene, CDR1 is SGHNT and CDR2 is YYREEE (reference sequence). V was pared by 4 bases and J by 2 bases, with 8 bases of the junction left unmatched. CDR3 region: CASSTQSGVQETQYF. The DNA of the CDR3 is TGTGCCAGCAGCACCCAGAGCGGGGTACAAGAGACCCAGTACTTC.

In DNA form, the CDR3 reads TGTGCCAGCTCACCACCCGCTCGATACGGGGTCGGGGAGAACACTGAAGCTTTCTTT. Translation gives CASSPPARYGVGENTEAFF. The chain joins TRBV18 to TRBJ1-1, with D unresolved. CDR3 size: 19 residues. The V gene's germline CDR1 is KGHSH and CDR2 LQKENI. V was pared by 0 bases and J by 1 base, with 21 bases between. Variable domain in full (rest from reference TRBV18 and TRBJ1-1): NAGVMQNPRHLVRRRGQEARLRCSPMKGHSHVYWYRQLPEEGLKFMVYLQKENIIDESGMPKERFSAEFPKEGPSILRIQQVVRGDSAAYFCASSPPARYGVGENTEAFFGQGTRLTVV.

The rearrangement uses TRBV14 and TRBJ2-1; 9 nucleotides match TRBD1. The CDR3 has 16 residues. Germline V gene sequence: CDR1 SGHDN, CDR2 FVKESK. V shed 4 bases and J 7 bases; nucleotides not matched to a gene: 11. For the CDR3, the DNA is TGTGCCAGCAGCCTTGGGACAGGGCTATTTGGAAATGAGCAGTTCTTC. Amino acids: CASSLGTGLFGNEQFF.

The chain combines TRBV19 with TRBJ1-5; TRBD1 matches 10 bases. Losses at the gene ends were 5 bases for V and 4 bases for J; bases not matched to a gene: 8. The CDR3 runs to 16 residues. Germline V CDR1 and CDR2: LNHDA, SQIVND (reference sequence). The CDR3: CASSFRDRGHNQPQHF. The CDR3 DNA follows: TGTGCCAGTAGTTTCCGAGACAGGGGGCATAATCAGCCCCAGCATTTT.

Here the CDR3 reads CASSSEGVLDPYF. CDR3 bases: TGCGCCAGCAGCTCGGAGGGGGTTCTCGATCCGTACTTC. V gene TRBV5-1 combines with J gene TRBJ2-7, with D possibly called TRBD1 or TRBD2 (6 bases each). Germline values: CDR1 SGHRS, CDR2 YFSETQ. The V and J ends lost 3 bases and 12 bases respectively, with 19 bases between them. This CDR3 comprises 13 residues.

CDR3 sequence (DNA): TGTGCCAGCAGTGACGGGGGGGCTGAAGATACGCAGTATTTT. It yields the protein CASSDGGAEDTQYF. This chain connects TRBV6-4 to TRBJ2-3, with a weak D call TRBD2 (7 bases). The CDR3 covers 14 residues. Trimming removed 2 bases from V and 5 bases from J, with 11 bases in between. Per germline, CDR1 MRHNA and CDR2 SNTAGT.

This clone was seen a single time. V gene TRBV9 combines with J gene TRBJ2-5, with TRBD1 matching 7 bases. This CDR3 is 14 amino acids long. Germline V gene lookup returns CDR1 SGDLS and CDR2 YYNGEE. J gave up 3 bases and V 4 bases, and 6 bases lay outside the gene matches. The CDR3 region is CASSPGGQEETQYF. CDR3 DNA: TGTGCCAGCAGCCCCGGCGGACAGGAAGAGACCCAGTACTTC.

CDR3 DNA: TGTGCCAGTAGTCCCCAGGACAGGCTGAACACTGAAGCTTTCTTT. It codes for CASSPQDRLNTEAFF. The rearrangement joins TRBV19 to TRBJ1-1, with 7 bases lining up with TRBD1. From germline, CDR1 is LNHDA and CDR2 SQIVND (reference sequence). CDR3 length equals 15 residues. Losses at the gene ends were 5 bases for V and 0 bases for J; bases not matched to a gene: 6. The complete variable domain, with remaining parts taken from reference TRBV19 and TRBJ1-1, reads DGGITQSPKYLFRKEGQNVTLSCEQNLNHDAMYWYRQDPGQGLRLIYYSQIVNDFQKGDIAEGYSVSREKKESFPLTVTSAQKNPTAFYLCASSPQDRLNTEAFFGQGTRLTVV.

The rearrangement uses TRBV5-1 and TRBJ2-1; D assignment may be TRBD1 or TRBD2 (5 bases each). The CDR3 sequence is 15 residues long. Germline CDR1 and CDR2: SGHRS and YFSETQ. The ends were cut back, 1 base at V and 7 bases at J, with 15 bases in the middle. CDR3: CASSLYSATGNEQFF. As DNA, the CDR3 is TGCGCCAGCAGCTTGTATAGCGCCACAGGAAATGAGCAGTTCTTC. The full variable domain, with the rest looked up from reference TRBV5-1 and TRBJ2-1, is KAGVTQTPRYLIKTRGQQVTLSCSPISGHRSVSWYQQTPGQGLQFLFEYFSETQRNKGNFPGRFSGRQFSNSRSEMNVSTLELGDSALYLCASSLYSATGNEQFFGPGTRLTVL.

The V and J genes are TRBV6-6 and TRBJ1-2; D unclear. CDR1 and CDR2 from the germline V gene are MNHNY and SVGAGI (reference sequence). V was trimmed by 6 bases and J by 5 bases, leaving 19 bases between them. CDR3 length equals 15 residues. The CDR3 bases are TGTGCCAGCAGGACGGCGGAGGCTGGGTTGTATGGCTACACCTTC. Its protein is CASRTAEAGLYGYTF.

The V gene is TRBV3-1 (or the pseudogene TRBV3-2), the J gene TRBJ1-4; the D gene is possibly TRBD1 (6 bases). CDR1 LGHDT and CDR2 YNNKEL come from the germline V gene (reference sequence). Deletions cut 1 base from V and 7 bases from J, with 10 bases between. CDR3 length: 14 residues. The CDR3 nucleotides are TGTGCCAGCAGCCAAGTCAGGGGCTTTGAAAAACTGTTTTTT. This codes for CASSQVRGFEKLFF.

The chain employs TRBV7-9 and TRBJ2-3, with a possible D match to TRBD2 (8 bases). This CDR3 comprises 16 residues. CDR1 and CDR2 (germline): SEHNR, FQNEAQ (reference sequence). V lost 4 bases to trimming and J lost 4 bases, with 18 bases between them. This CDR3 reads CASSSSGGDSSDTQYF. The DNA of the CDR3 is TGTGCCAGCAGCTCCTCGGGGGGGGACAGTTCAGATACGCAGTATTTT. The whole variable domain, remainder taken from reference TRBV7-9 and TRBJ2-3, is DTGVSQNPRHKITKRGQNVTFRCDPISEHNRLYWYRQTLGQGPEFLTYFQNEAQLEKSRLLSDRFSAERPKGSFSTLEIQRTEQGDSAMYLCASSSSGGDSSDTQYFGPGTRLTVL.

V usage is TRBV27 and J usage is TRBJ2-1; D is unresolved. The V gene's germline CDR1 is MNHEY and CDR2 SMNVEV (reference sequence). The CDR3 runs 12 residues. V dropped 5 bases and J dropped 6 bases, with 8 bases sitting between them. In nucleotides, the CDR3 is TGTGCCAGCAGTCGTGTCAGCAATGAGCAGTTCTTC. This codes for CASSRVSNEQFF.

This chain connects TRBV7-9 to TRBJ1-2; D is ambiguous. Trimming left V 5 bases short and J 4 bases short, with 11 bases between. From germline, CDR1 is SEHNR and CDR2 FQNEAQ (reference sequence). The CDR3 is 13 residues long. The CDR3 DNA is TGTGCCAGCAGCCAGGCGGGCCCCTATGGCTACACCTTC. It codes for CASSQAGPYGYTF.

The chain is built from TRBV30 and TRBJ2-1, with 13 positions matching TRBD2. The J segment lost 4 bases and the V segment lost 4 bases, leaving 7 bases of the junction unmatched. The germline CDR1 and CDR2 sequences are GTSNPN and SVGIG (reference sequence). The length of the CDR3 is 16 residues. The CDR3 coding sequence is TGTGCCTGGAAAGGGACTAGCGGGAACCCGTACAATGAGCAGTTCTTC. Encoded protein: CAWKGTSGNPYNEQFF. The full variable domain, rest sourced from reference TRBV30 and TRBJ2-1, is SQTIHQWPATLVQPVGSPLSLECTVEGTSNPNLYWYRQAAGRGLQLLFYSVGIGQISSEVPQNLSASRPQDRQFILSSKKLLLSDSGFYLCAWKGTSGNPYNEQFFGPGTRLTVL.

This rearrangement joins TRBV30 to TRBJ1-5; D gene unclear. Germline V CDR1 and CDR2: GTSNPN, SVGIG (reference sequence). With 4 bases removed from V and 5 bases from J, the gap between germline ends came to 12 bases. The CDR3 covers 13 residues. The CDR3 nucleotides are TGTGCCTGGACGGCGGATAGGGATCAGCCCCAGCATTTT. Residues: CAWTADRDQPQHF.

This chain connects TRBV11-3 to TRBJ2-3; the D is unclear. CDR1 is SGHNT and CDR2 is YENEEA in the germline V gene. This CDR3 comprises 13 residues. Trimming shortened V by 1 base and J by 3 bases, and 5 bases separated the two germline ends. CDR3 DNA sequence: TGTGCCAGCAGCTTAGGACCTACAGATACGCAGTATTTT. It yields the protein CASSLGPTDTQYF.

This clone was observed a handful of times. Other DNA sequences of this sample code for an identical CDR3. This chain connects TRBV11-2 to TRBJ1-1; weak D call: TRBD1 (6 bases). The CDR3 is 13 residues long. Germline CDR1 and CDR2: SGHAT and FQNNGV. Deletions cut 3 bases from V and 1 base from J, with 6 bases between. The CDR3 sequence is CASSLGQNTEAFF. As DNA, the CDR3 is TGTGCCAGCAGCTTGGGACAGAACACTGAAGCTTTCTTT.

Here the CDR3 reads CASSWTTNTGELFF. Written as DNA, the CDR3 is TGTGCCAGCAGTTGGACGACTAACACCGGGGAGCTGTTTTTT. The chain recombines TRBV2 with TRBJ2-2; D is uncertain. The CDR3 sequence is 14 residues long. Per germline, CDR1 SNHLY and CDR2 FYNNEI. Between the trimmed V and J ends, which lost 5 bases and 2 bases, there was a span of 9 bases.